The next 22 T cell receptor beta chains were all read from a single sample in a study of response to subunit inactivated influenza vaccine. TCRdb reanalysed the RT-PCR reads using MiXCR and keeps one entry per CDR3 protein. The sample shows hundreds of thousands of distinct CDR3 sequences, around 13% of them seen only once. Sequencing used PBMCs from blood, obtained 14 to 15 days before vaccination. These receptors originate from a man aged 50-60 years who received an inactivated influenza vaccine.

In DNA, the CDR3 is TGTGCCAGCAGACCCGGGGAGATTCTGAACACTGAAGCTTTCTTT. Amino acids: CASRPGEILNTEAFF. The rearrangement links TRBV12-3 or TRBV12-4 to TRBJ1-1; no clear D gene. V was trimmed by 6 bases and J by 0 bases, leaving 14 bases between them. The CDR3 has 15 amino acids.

There are a few counts of this clonotype. The V call is TRBV7-9, the J call TRBJ2-1, with D perhaps matching TRBD2 (6 bases). Germline V gene lookup returns CDR1 SEHNR and CDR2 FQNEAQ (reference sequence). Deletions cut 1 base from V and 8 bases from J, with 9 bases between. The CDR3 runs 13 residues. The CDR3 loop is CASSLERRDEQFF. CDR3 nucleotides: TGTGCCAGCAGCTTAGAGAGGAGGGATGAGCAGTTCTTC.

This clonotype was counted ten times or more. This rearrangement joins TRBV5-6 to TRBJ2-5; 13 bases agree with TRBD2. V dropped 6 bases and J dropped 4; count of bases not matched to a gene: 9. Germline loops: CDR1 SGHDT, CDR2 YYEEEE. The CDR3 loop spans 16 amino acids. CDR3 coding DNA: TGTGCCAGCAACAAACCCGGGACTAGCGGGACAGAGACCCAGTACTTC. Protein sequence: CASNKPGTSGTETQYF.

The sample holds a few counts of this clonotype. The chain is built from TRBV3-1 and TRBJ1-1, with 7 bases matching TRBD1. Germline-derived CDR1 and CDR2 are LGHDT and YNNKEL (reference sequence). This CDR3 has 16 amino acids. Losses at the gene ends were 5 bases for V and 4 bases for J; bases not matched to a gene: 13. The CDR3 coding sequence is TGTGCCAGCAGCAGAGTCTGGGACAGCGGCACCACTGAAGCTTTCTTT. As protein: CASSRVWDSGTTEAFF.

V and J are TRBV2 and TRBJ2-1; tentative D call: TRBD2 (6 bases). The CDR3 runs to 15 residues. Per germline, CDR1 SNHLY and CDR2 FYNNEI. V lost 4 bases, J lost 2 bases, and 12 bases lay in between. The CDR3 DNA is TGTGCCAGCAGTGGTGGGGCGGGGACCTACAATGAGCAGTTCTTC. Its protein product is CASSGGAGTYNEQFF. The full variable domain, its missing parts supplied by reference TRBV2 and TRBJ2-1, is EPEVTQTPSHQVTQMGQEVILRCVPISNHLYFYWYRQILGQKVEFLVSFYNNEISEKSEIFDDQFSVERPDGSNFTLKIRSTKLEDSAMYFCASSGGAGTYNEQFFGPGTRLTVL.

CDR3 loop: CASSQAAVVAFIYEQYF. The CDR3 region has the DNA TGCGCCAGCAGCCAAGCGGCGGTCGTGGCGTTCATCTACGAGCAGTACTTC. The chain carries TRBV4-3 and TRBJ2-7, with no clear D. V lost 1 base to trimming and J lost 3 bases, with 19 bases between them. This CDR3 comprises 17 residues. Germline V lookup: CDR1 LGHNA, CDR2 YSLEER.

This clonotype has ten or more counts. This chain connects TRBV25-1 to TRBJ2-5; D call uncertain. V lost 4 bases and J lost 2, with 5 bases in between. The CDR3 covers 12 residues. Germline V lookup: CDR1 MGHDK, CDR2 SYGVNS. CDR3: CASSASQETQYF. In DNA form, the CDR3 reads TGTGCCAGCAGTGCCAGTCAAGAGACCCAGTACTTC.

The chain combines TRBV30 with TRBJ1-5; 7 nucleotides align to TRBD1. Germline trimming cut 2 bases from V and 7 bases from J; bases unmatched to any gene: 5. Germline values: CDR1 GTSNPN, CDR2 SVGIG (reference sequence). The CDR3 consists of 13 residues. The CDR3 region has the DNA TGTGCCTGGAGTCAAGACAGGGTCCAGCCCCAGCATTTT. Its protein is CAWSQDRVQPQHF.

This clonotype was observed a handful of times. The chain uses TRBV12-3 or TRBV12-4 and TRBJ2-7; no reliable D call. The V and J ends lost 1 base and 1 base respectively, with 8 bases between them. The CDR3 is 14 residues long. The CDR3 loop reads CASSLGVVSYEQYF. CDR3 DNA sequence: TGTGCCAGCAGTTTAGGGGTCGTATCCTACGAGCAGTACTTC.

The chain has TRBV6-2 or TRBV6-3 and TRBJ2-1; TRBD2 aligns across 10 bases. The length of the CDR3 is 17 residues. The germline V gene encodes CDR1 MNHEY and CDR2 SVGEGT. V gave up 5 bases and J gave up 7 bases; unmatched junction bases: 14. CDR3 nucleotide sequence: TGTGCCAGCAGTCCGGGACTAGCGACCCGTAGAGGGAATGAGCAGTTCTTC. Its protein product is CASSPGLATRRGNEQFF.

The table lists this clonotype with a few counts. The chain combines TRBV4-2 with TRBJ2-3; D is ambiguous. With 0 bases removed from V and 1 base from J, the gap between germline ends came to 8 bases. The CDR3 covers 15 residues. Germline lookup yields CDR1 LGHNA and CDR2 YNFKEQ. CDR3 nucleotide sequence: TGTGCCAGCAGCCAAGATGATCTGGGCACAGATACGCAGTATTTT. It yields the protein CASSQDDLGTDTQYF.

A few counts support this clonotype. This CDR3 reads CSVSGRNTDTQYF. Written as DNA, the CDR3 is TGCAGCGTTAGCGGGAGGAACACAGATACGCAGTATTTT. This sequence joins TRBV29-1 and TRBJ2-3; 9 positions agree with TRBD2. CDR3 size: 13 residues. Looked up from germline, CDR1 is SQVTM and CDR2 is ANQGSEA. V shed 5 bases and J 2 bases; nucleotides not matched to a gene: 2.

This chain connects TRBV12-3 or TRBV12-4 to TRBJ2-7; 7 nucleotides line up with TRBD1. The V segment lost 5 bases and the J segment 7 bases; nucleotides outside the gene matches: 11. This CDR3 region has 14 residues. CDR3 bases: TGTGCCAGCAGTGATACCGGGACAGCCCGGGAGCAGTACTTC. This sequence encodes CASSDTGTAREQYF.

This clonotype has just a few counts. This rearrangement joins TRBV7-2 to TRBJ2-7, with no clear D. Germline values: CDR1 SGHTA, CDR2 FQGNSA. The CDR3 has 14 amino acids. Trimming stripped 0 bases from V and 1 base from J, with 7 bases between. The CDR3 here is CASSLAPESYEQYF. In nucleotides, the CDR3 is TGTGCCAGCAGCTTAGCACCGGAATCCTACGAGCAGTACTTC.

Only a few counts were recorded for this clonotype. The chain employs TRBV6-2 or TRBV6-3 and TRBJ2-3; TRBD2 agrees at 7 bases. The CDR3 totals 14 residues. The ends lost 2 bases at V and 2 bases at J; junction bases unmatched: 1. Germline V gene lookup returns CDR1 MNHEY and CDR2 SVGEGT. The CDR3 loop is CASSYAGVTDTQYF. The DNA of the CDR3 is TGTGCCAGCAGTTACGCGGGGGTCACAGATACGCAGTATTTT.

This clonotype appeared many times. This chain uses TRBV5-1 with TRBJ1-1; possible D gene TRBD1, 5 bases. The CDR3 runs 11 residues. Germline assignment: CDR1 SGHRS and CDR2 YFSETQ. V lost 5 bases to trimming and J lost 8 bases, with 10 bases between them. The DNA for the CDR3 is TGCGCCAGCAGAGACAGTAGAGAAGCTTTCTTT. Amino acids: CASRDSREAFF.

The chain links TRBV4-3 to TRBJ2-7, with D perhaps TRBD2 (5 bases). Trimming took 3 bases from V and 6 from J, leaving 12 bases between them. Germline lookup yields CDR1 LGHNA and CDR2 YSLEER. The CDR3 runs to 13 residues. The CDR3 reads CASSQQRVGEQYF. In nucleotides, the CDR3 is TGCGCCAGCAGCCAGCAGAGGGTAGGCGAGCAGTACTTC.

This chain links TRBV11-1 with TRBJ2-3; 12 positions agree with TRBD2. V was clipped by 3 bases and J by 1 base; unmatched bases: 14. CDR3 length: 20 residues. CDR1 and CDR2 (germline): SGHAT, FQDESV (reference sequence). The CDR3 DNA follows: TGTGCCAGCAGCTTTTTTCGTCTAGCGGGAGGGCTGGTAGGCACAGATACGCAGTATTTT. Translating it yields CASSFFRLAGGLVGTDTQYF.

This clonotype was observed a handful of times. The chain employs TRBV12-3 or TRBV12-4 and TRBJ2-1; D gene ambiguous. The CDR3 spans 13 residues. The ends were cut back, 5 bases at V and 15 bases at J, with 20 bases in the middle. CDR3 nucleotides: TGTGCCAGCAGTGGAGACTTCTTCTCCACGAGGTTCTTC. This translates into CASSGDFFSTRFF.

In this sample, this clonotype turned up a few times. The chain uses TRBV4-1 and TRBJ2-6; 8 bases line up with TRBD1. Germline values: CDR1 MGHRA, CDR2 YSYEKL. Trimming cost V 1 base and J 7 bases; bases outside gene matches: 12. The CDR3 extends over 18 amino acids. CDR3 nucleotide sequence: TGCGCCAGCAGCCAAGGGTCAGGGGGCCTCCTTGCTGCCAACGTCCTGACTTTC. Translating it yields CASSQGSGGLLAANVLTF.

This clonotype occurred many times. The rearrangement uses TRBV25-1 and TRBJ2-1; D uncertain. Between the trimmed V and J ends, which lost 3 bases and 6 bases, there was a span of 3 bases. Germline V gene sequence: CDR1 MGHDK, CDR2 SYGVNS. The CDR3 is made up of 11 amino acids. The CDR3 sequence is CASSDSNEQFF. CDR3 DNA sequence: TGTGCCAGCAGTGACAGCAATGAGCAGTTCTTC.

The chain uses TRBV6-2 or TRBV6-3 and TRBJ2-5; 12 bases are shared with TRBD1. This CDR3 contains 17 residues. Germline values: CDR1 MNHEY, CDR2 SVGEGT. The ends lost 6 bases at V and 0 bases at J; junction bases unmatched: 8. CDR3 sequence reads: CASSLGTGGLYQETQYF. The CDR3, as DNA: TGTGCCAGCAGCCTCGGGACAGGGGGCTTGTACCAAGAGACCCAGTACTTC.